Presented here are 19 T cell receptor beta chains from one specimen sequenced in a study of blood T cell repertoires in COVID-19. Some clones are missing from TCRdb's copy, which holds only in-frame ones; the method was immunoSEQ multiplex PCR. Counted here are around 60,000 clones, approximately 84% occurring once; the ten biggest clones make up about 16%. Sequenced sample: peripheral blood. Receptors were obtained from a man in his 60s with COVID-19, enrolled during active disease.

This chain joins TRBV6-6 and TRBJ2-5; 7 bases are shared with TRBD1. V was pared by 2 bases and J by 6 bases, with 9 bases of the junction left unmatched. Germline V gene sequence: CDR1 MNHNY, CDR2 SVGAGI (reference sequence). This CDR3 has 15 residues. The CDR3 DNA reads as TGTGCCAGCAGTTACCCGACAGGGATCGAAAAGACCCAGTACTTC. Translated: CASSYPTGIEKTQYF.

The V and J genes are TRBV7-2 and TRBJ2-7; TRBD2 matches 11 bases. Germline assignment: CDR1 SGHTA and CDR2 FQGNSA. The V and J ends lost 5 bases and 1 base, in that order; junction bases with no gene match: 13. CDR3 length: 18 residues. The CDR3 region is CASSNPGLAAQKSYEQYF. DNA of the CDR3: TGTGCCAGCAGCAATCCGGGACTAGCGGCTCAAAAGTCCTACGAGCAGTACTTC.

The chain links TRBV5-1 to TRBJ1-4; no reliable D call. The ends were cut back, 7 bases at V and 4 bases at J, with 14 bases in the middle. Germline CDR1 and CDR2: SGHRS and YFSETQ. There are 14 residues in the CDR3. The CDR3 bases are TGCGCCAGCCAGGTCGGCAGAAATAATGAAAAACTGTTTTTT. It translates to CASQVGRNNEKLFF. Together with reference TRBV5-1 and TRBJ1-4, the CDR3 gives the full variable domain: KAGVTQTPRYLIKTRGQQVTLSCSPISGHRSVSWYQQTPGQGLQFLFEYFSETQRNKGNFPGRFSGRQFSNSRSEMNVSTLELGDSALYLCASQVGRNNEKLFFGSGTQLSVL.

J is TRBJ2-3 and V is TRBV5-4; tentative D call: TRBD2 (6 bases). Deletions cut 1 base from V and 5 bases from J, with 8 bases between. This CDR3 region has 13 residues. Germline assignment: CDR1 SGHNT and CDR2 YYREEE (reference sequence). The CDR3 region has the DNA TGTGCCAGCAGCTTGCTAGCGCAAGATACGCAGTATTTT. This gives the protein CASSLLAQDTQYF.

The chain has TRBV4-2 and TRBJ2-7; maybe TRBD1 (5 bases). V was trimmed by 3 bases and J by 4 bases, leaving 19 bases between them. The CDR3 length is 16 residues. Germline loops: CDR1 LGHNA, CDR2 YNFKEQ. CDR3 in DNA: TGTGCCAGCAGCCAGTATGAGGCAGGGATAATATACGAGCAGTACTTC. It translates to CASSQYEAGIIYEQYF.

The J gene is TRBJ1-3, the V gene TRBV9; 7 bases fit TRBD1. Germline CDR1 is SGDLS and CDR2 is YYNGEE. V dropped 4 bases and J dropped 0; count of bases not matched to a gene: 7. The CDR3 runs to 16 residues. The CDR3 region has the DNA TGTGCCAGCAGCACCCGGGACAGTCCCTCTGGAAACACCATATATTTT. It translates to CASSTRDSPSGNTIYF.

This chain links TRBV28 with TRBJ2-3, with TRBD2 matching 9 bases. Germline V lookup: CDR1 MDHEN, CDR2 SYDVKM. With 8 bases clipped from V and 1 base from J, the junction kept 4 bases outside the gene matches. This CDR3 contains 14 residues. The CDR3 DNA reads TGTGCCAGCGCGGGGGGGCAGGGCACAGATACGCAGTATTTT. Translating gives CASAGGQGTDTQYF.

The chain combines TRBV3-1 (or the pseudogene TRBV3-2) with TRBJ2-7; possibly TRBD1 for D (5 bases). The CDR3 contains 14 residues. From germline, CDR1 is LGHDT and CDR2 YNNKEL (reference sequence). V was pared by 1 base and J by 5 bases, with 12 bases between. The chain's CDR3 is CASSQGSGLNEQYF. Written as DNA, the CDR3 is TGTGCCAGCAGCCAAGGCTCAGGGTTGAACGAGCAGTACTTC.

The chain recombines TRBV5-1 with TRBJ2-7; TRBD2 agrees at 13 bases. This CDR3 spans 16 amino acids. Germline CDR1 SGHRS, CDR2 YFSETQ. V shed 2 bases, J shed 5 bases, and the junction held 7 bases outside the gene matches. CDR3 residues: CASSLELAGGPNEQYF. The DNA of the CDR3 is TGCGCCAGCAGCTTAGAACTAGCGGGGGGGCCCAACGAGCAGTACTTC.

This sequence joins TRBV7-9 and TRBJ1-2, with D unclear. V was pared by 3 bases and J by 2 bases, with 10 bases between. The CDR3 totals 14 residues. Looked up from germline, CDR1 is SEHNR and CDR2 is FQNEAQ (reference sequence). CDR3: CASSLGDPNYGYTF. The CDR3 DNA reads TGTGCCAGCAGCTTGGGCGATCCGAACTATGGCTACACCTTC.

This clone was seen a few times. The gene calls are TRBV2 and TRBJ1-2; maybe TRBD1 (5 bases). The germline CDR1 and CDR2 sequences are SNHLY and FYNNEI. The CDR3 has 13 amino acids. V lost 6 bases and J lost 4, with 12 bases in between. CDR3 residues: CASSVGLTYGYTF. DNA for the CDR3: TGTGCCAGCAGCGTGGGACTGACCTATGGCTACACCTTC.

The chain joins TRBV28 to TRBJ1-3; 8 nucleotides align to TRBD1. V shed 5 bases, J shed 8 bases, and the junction held 8 bases outside the gene matches. CDR3 length equals 14 residues. Germline lookup yields CDR1 MDHEN and CDR2 SYDVKM. The DNA for the CDR3 is TGTGCCAGCAGTCCCTCGACAGGGGAGTACACCATATATTTT. Residues: CASSPSTGEYTIYF.

The chain has TRBV18 and TRBJ2-7; a weak D match, TRBD1 (6 bases). This CDR3 is built from 14 residues. The germline V gene has CDR1 KGHSH and CDR2 LQKENI. Trimming left V 5 bases short and J 3 bases short, with 14 bases between. Here the CDR3 reads CASSGQTDYYEQYF. DNA for the CDR3: TGTGCCAGCTCAGGACAGACAGACTACTACGAGCAGTACTTC.

The J gene is TRBJ2-2, the V gene TRBV18; TRBD2 matches 11 bases. The trim removed 2 bases at V and 5 bases at J, leaving 13 bases unmatched. Germline CDR1 KGHSH, CDR2 LQKENI. The CDR3 spans 19 residues. DNA of the CDR3: TGTGCCAGCTCACCATACAGTCTCTTAGCGGGAGGGCCGACCGGGGAGCTGTTTTTT. Its translation: CASSPYSLLAGGPTGELFF.

V is TRBV7-2 and J is TRBJ1-4; 8 positions match TRBD1. Trimming removed 5 bases from V and 2 bases from J; junction bases left unmatched: 7. This CDR3 comprises 16 residues. CDR1 and CDR2 (germline): SGHTA, FQGNSA. CDR3: CASSKLTGGTNEKLFF. The CDR3 bases are TGTGCCAGCAGCAAGTTAACAGGGGGTACTAATGAAAAACTGTTTTTT.

The chain is built from TRBV18 and TRBJ2-3, with 9 nucleotides matching TRBD1. Trimming removed 3 bases from V and 7 bases from J; junction bases left unmatched: 2. Germline CDR1 and CDR2: KGHSH and LQKENI. CDR3 size: 13 residues. The DNA of the CDR3 is TGTGCCAGCTCACCCGGGACAGGGAATACGCAGTATTTT. Translating gives CASSPGTGNTQYF.

This clone occurred many times. The chain carries TRBV5-1 and TRBJ2-1; D perhaps matches TRBD1 (6 bases). Germline-derived CDR1 and CDR2 are SGHRS and YFSETQ. The V and J ends lost 3 bases and 1 base respectively, with 14 bases between them. The CDR3 covers 16 residues. The CDR3 spells CASSSEGVSSYNEQFF. As DNA, the CDR3 is TGCGCCAGCAGCTCCGAGGGGGTCTCATCCTACAATGAGCAGTTCTTC.

The chain links TRBV28 to TRBJ1-2; maybe TRBD1 (5 bases). Germline V CDR1 and CDR2: MDHEN, SYDVKM. V gave up 6 bases and J gave up 4 bases, with 12 bases separating them. The CDR3 runs to 13 residues. The CDR3 nucleotides are TGTGCCAGCAGATCGAGTGGGGCCTATGGCTACACCTTC. Protein product: CASRSSGAYGYTF.

This chain uses TRBV13 with TRBJ1-2, with 7 nucleotides matching TRBD1. This CDR3 is 14 amino acids long. Losses at the gene ends were 5 bases for V and 8 bases for J; bases not matched to a gene: 11. Per the germline V gene, CDR1 is PRHDT and CDR2 is FYEKMQ (reference sequence). As DNA, the CDR3 is TGTGCCAGCAGCCCTACCCACAGGGGCGGGGGCTACACCTTC. It encodes CASSPTHRGGGYTF.